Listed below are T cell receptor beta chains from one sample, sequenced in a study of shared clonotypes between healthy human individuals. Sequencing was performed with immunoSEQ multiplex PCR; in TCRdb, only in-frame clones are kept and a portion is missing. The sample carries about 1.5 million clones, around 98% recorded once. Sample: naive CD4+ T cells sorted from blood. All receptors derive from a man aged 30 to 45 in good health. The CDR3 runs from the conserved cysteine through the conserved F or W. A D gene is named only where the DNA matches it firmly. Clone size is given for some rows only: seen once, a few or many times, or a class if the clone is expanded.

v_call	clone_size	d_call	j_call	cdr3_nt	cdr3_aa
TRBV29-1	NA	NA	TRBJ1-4	TGCAGCGTCCGACAGGTTAATGAAAAACTGTTTTTT	CSVRQVNEKLFF
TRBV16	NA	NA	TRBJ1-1	TGTGCCAGCAGGGAGCAGGTTCACACTGAAGCTTTCTTT	CASREQVHTEAFF
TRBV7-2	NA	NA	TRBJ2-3	TGTGCCAGCAGCCCAGCGGCCCTTGGTACAGATACGCAGTATTTT	CASSPAALGTDTQYF
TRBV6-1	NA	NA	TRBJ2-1	TGTGCCAGCAGTCCAGGGGCTAACAATGAGCAGTTCTTC	CASSPGANNEQFF
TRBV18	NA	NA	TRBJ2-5	TGTGCCAGCTCACCATCCAGACTCCAAGAGACCCAGTACTTC	CASSPSRLQETQYF
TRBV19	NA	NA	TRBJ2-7	TGTGCCAGTAGGGTCCGGGACGAAGCCTACGAGCAGTACTTC	CASRVRDEAYEQYF
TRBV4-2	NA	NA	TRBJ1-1	TGTGCCAGCAGCCAAGAAAGAATGGCAACTGAAGCTTTCTTT	CASSQERMATEAFF
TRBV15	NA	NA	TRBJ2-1	TGTGCCACCAGCAGAGGCGGGGGCGAGTCCAATGAGCAGTTCTTC	CATSRGGGESNEQFF
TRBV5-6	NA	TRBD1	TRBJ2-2	TGTGCCAGCAGAACACCGGGACAGGGGTCCGGGGAGCTGTTTTTT	CASRTPGQGSGELFF
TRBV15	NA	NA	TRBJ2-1	TGTGCCACCACTCAAGCGAGGGGGGGGACGGCCAGCTCCTACAATGAGCAGTTCTTC	CATTQARGGTASSYNEQFF
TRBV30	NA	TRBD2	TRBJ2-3	TGTGCCTGGAGGGGTAGCGGGAGGGCCATCGTCCCAGATACGCAGTATTTT	CAWRGSGRAIVPDTQYF
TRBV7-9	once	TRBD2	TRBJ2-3	TGTGCCAGCAGCTCACCCCGGGGGGCTAGCGGGAGGGATACGCAGTATTTT	CASSSPRGASGRDTQYF
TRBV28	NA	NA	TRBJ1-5	TGTGCCAGCAGTTTAGTCCTCGGGGGAGGGCAGCCCCAGCATTTT	CASSLVLGGGQPQHF
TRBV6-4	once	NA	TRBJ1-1	TGTGCCAGCAGCCACGGAAGGGACACTGAAGCTTTCTTT	CASSHGRDTEAFF
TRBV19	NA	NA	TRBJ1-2	TGTGCCAGTACCCCCCGAACTAACTATGGCTACACCTTC	CASTPRTNYGYTF
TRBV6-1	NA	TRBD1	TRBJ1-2	TGTGCCAGCAGTGCGGACAGGGGGGGAGGCTACACCTTC	CASSADRGGGYTF
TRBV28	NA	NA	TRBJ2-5	TGTGCCAGCAGTTTGTCCACCTTCGAACGCCAAGAGACCCAGTACTTC	CASSLSTFERQETQYF
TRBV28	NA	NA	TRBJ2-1	TGTGCCAGCAGTTTATCGTCCAGTTATGAGCAGTTCTTC	CASSLSSSYEQFF
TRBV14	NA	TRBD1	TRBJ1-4	TGTGCCAGCAGCCGCCGAAGAGGACAGGTTAATGAAAAACTGTTTTTT	CASSRRRGQVNEKLFF
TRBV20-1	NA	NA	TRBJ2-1	TGCAGTGCTAGGAGGAATGAGCAGTTCTTC	CSARRNEQFF
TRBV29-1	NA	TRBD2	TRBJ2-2	TGCAGCGTTGAAGATCTCTTCAGCGGGAGAAGAACCGGGGAGCTGTTTTTT	CSVEDLFSGRRTGELFF
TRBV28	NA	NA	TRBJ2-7	TGTGCCAGCAGTACTCCGACAGGGACTGCGGGCGAGCAGTACTTC	CASSTPTGTAGEQYF
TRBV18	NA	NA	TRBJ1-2	TGTGCCAGCTCACAGCAGAAGGGTAACTATAGCTACACCTTC	CASSQQKGNYSYTF
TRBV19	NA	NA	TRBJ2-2	TGTGCCAGTAGTATTCTTAGGGGTCTACAACCCGGGGAGCTGTTTTTT	CASSILRGLQPGELFF
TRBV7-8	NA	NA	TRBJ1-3	TGTGCCAGCAGCCCGAATCCTCCACCTACGTCTGGAAACACCATATATTTT	CASSPNPPPTSGNTIYF
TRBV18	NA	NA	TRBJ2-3	TGTGCCAGCTCACCGTCCTTAAGCTCTAGCACAGATACGCAGTATTTT	CASSPSLSSSTDTQYF
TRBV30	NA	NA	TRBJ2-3	TGTGCCTGGAGTGTAGTGGGAGCCTCAGATACGCAGTATTTT	CAWSVVGASDTQYF
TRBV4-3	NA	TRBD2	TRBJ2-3	TGCGCCAGCAGCCAAGATAGGCTAGCGGGAGTTAGCACAGATACGCAGTATTTT	CASSQDRLAGVSTDTQYF
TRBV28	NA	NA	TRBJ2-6	TGTGCCAGCAGTATCGGAGGTACTGGGGCCAACGTCCTGACTTTC	CASSIGGTGANVLTF
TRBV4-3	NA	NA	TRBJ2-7	TGCGCCAGCAGCCAAGATTTCGGGTCCTACGAGCAGTACTTC	CASSQDFGSYEQYF
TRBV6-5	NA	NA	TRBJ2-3	TGTGCCAGCAGTACGCCGTTTACAGATACGCAGTATTTT	CASSTPFTDTQYF
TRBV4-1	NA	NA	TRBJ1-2	TGCGCCAGCAGCCAAGACCCAGGGTTAGTTCGGGATGGCTACACCTTC	CASSQDPGLVRDGYTF
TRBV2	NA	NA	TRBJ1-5	TGTGCCAGCAGCGCCTCCGTGGGAGACAATCAGCCCCAGCATTTT	CASSASVGDNQPQHF
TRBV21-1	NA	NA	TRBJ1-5	TGTGCCAGCAGCAAAGTTAGAGGCCGGACAGGTCTTCCCCATCAGCCCCAGCATTTT	CASSKVRGRTGLPHQPQHF
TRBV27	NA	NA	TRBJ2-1	TGTGCCAGCAGTTCCCCATCCAGGATCAATGACGGGCAGTTCTTC	CASSSPSRINDGQFF
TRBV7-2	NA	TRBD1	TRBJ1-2	TGTGCCAGCAGCTATAGGACAGGGGACTATGGCTACACCTTC	CASSYRTGDYGYTF
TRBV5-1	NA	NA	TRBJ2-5	TGCGCCAGCAGCTTGGAAGGACAAGAGACCCAGTACTTC	CASSLEGQETQYF
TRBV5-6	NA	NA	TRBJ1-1	TGTGCCAGCAGCTTGGATGGGGCAAACACTGAAGCTTTCTTT	CASSLDGANTEAFF
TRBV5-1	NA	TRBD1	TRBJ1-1	TGCGCCAGCAGCTTGGCCCTGGCAGGGGGCTACAGATCTGAAGCTTTCTTT	CASSLALAGGYRSEAFF
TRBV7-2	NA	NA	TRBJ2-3	TGTGCCAGCAGCTATAGCGGCTCCACAGATACGCAGTATTTT	CASSYSGSTDTQYF
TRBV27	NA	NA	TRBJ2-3	TGTGCCAGCAGTTTAAAGCGTCCGGGACAAAGCCTCACAGATACGCAGTATTTT	CASSLKRPGQSLTDTQYF
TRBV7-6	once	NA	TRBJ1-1	TGTGCCAGCAGCTTAGTTGGATCGACCGTGGGCACTGAAGCTTTCTTT	CASSLVGSTVGTEAFF
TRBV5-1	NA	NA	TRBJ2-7	TGCGCCAGCAGCTTGGTTGGCAGCATGAGCTCCTACGAGCAGTACTTC	CASSLVGSMSSYEQYF
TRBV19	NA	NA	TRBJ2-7	TGTGCCAGTAGTATCCTGGGGTCGAGCCCAAACCACTACGAGCAGTACTTC	CASSILGSSPNHYEQYF
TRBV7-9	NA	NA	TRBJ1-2	TGTGCCAGCAGCGATGACAGGTTTGGAGGCTACACCTTC	CASSDDRFGGYTF
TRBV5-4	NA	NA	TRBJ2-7	TGTGCCAGCAGAGACCCCGCGCTGAGCTACGAGCAGTACTTC	CASRDPALSYEQYF
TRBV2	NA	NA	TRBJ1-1	TGTGCCTGTTCTTGGGGGAACACTGAAGCTTTCTTT	CACSWGNTEAFF
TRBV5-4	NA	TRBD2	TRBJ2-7	TGTGCCAGTAGAGAAGGACTAGCGGGCTCCTACGAGCAGTACTTC	CASREGLAGSYEQYF
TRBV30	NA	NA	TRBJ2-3	TGTGCCTGGAGTGTACCAGCGCCAAGCACAGATACGCAGTATTTT	CAWSVPAPSTDTQYF
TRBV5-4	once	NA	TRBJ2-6	TGTGCCAGCAGTCCACAGGTATCACACTCTGGGGCCAACGTCCTGACTTTC	CASSPQVSHSGANVLTF
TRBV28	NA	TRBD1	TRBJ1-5	TGTGCCAGCAGTTCTCACAGGGGGCCCGGCAATCAGCCCCAGCATTTT	CASSSHRGPGNQPQHF
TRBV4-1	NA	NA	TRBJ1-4	TGCGCCAGCAGCCAAGCGGGGCAGAGGAATGAAAAACTGTTTTTT	CASSQAGQRNEKLFF
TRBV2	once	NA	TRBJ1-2	TGTGCCAGCAGTGACCCCGCAGGCAAGGATGGCTACACCTTC	CASSDPAGKDGYTF
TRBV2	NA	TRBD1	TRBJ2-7	TGTGCCAGCAGTTGGGACAGGGAATACGAGCAGTACTTC	CASSWDREYEQYF
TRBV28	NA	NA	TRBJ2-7	TGTGCCACCCTCCGGGTAGGGGGGTCCTACGAGCAGTACTTC	CATLRVGGSYEQYF
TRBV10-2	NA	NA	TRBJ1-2	TGCGCCAGCTTTCCCGGACCGAACTATGGCTACACCTTC	CASFPGPNYGYTF